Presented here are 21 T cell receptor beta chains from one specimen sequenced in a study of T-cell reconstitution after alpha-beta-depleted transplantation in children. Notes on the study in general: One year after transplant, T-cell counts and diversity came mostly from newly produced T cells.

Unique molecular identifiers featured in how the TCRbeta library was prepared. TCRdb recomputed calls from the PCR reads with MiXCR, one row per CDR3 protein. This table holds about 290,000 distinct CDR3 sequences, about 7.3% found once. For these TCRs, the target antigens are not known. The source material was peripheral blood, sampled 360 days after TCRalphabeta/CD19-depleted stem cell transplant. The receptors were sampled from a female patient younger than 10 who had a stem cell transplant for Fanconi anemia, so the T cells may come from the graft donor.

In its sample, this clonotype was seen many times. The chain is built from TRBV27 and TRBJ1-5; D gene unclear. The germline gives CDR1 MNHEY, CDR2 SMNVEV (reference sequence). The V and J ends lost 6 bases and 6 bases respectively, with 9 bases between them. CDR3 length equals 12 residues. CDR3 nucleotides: TGTGCCAGCAGAGGTCCAAGTCAGCCCCAGCATTTT. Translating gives CASRGPSQPQHF.

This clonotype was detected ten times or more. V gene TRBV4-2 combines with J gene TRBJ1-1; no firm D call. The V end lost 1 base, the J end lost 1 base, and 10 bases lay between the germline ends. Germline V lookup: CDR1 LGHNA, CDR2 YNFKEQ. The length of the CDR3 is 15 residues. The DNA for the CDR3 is TGTGCCAGCAGCCAAGTCGGACGGGAGAACACTGAAGCTTTCTTT. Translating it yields CASSQVGRENTEAFF.

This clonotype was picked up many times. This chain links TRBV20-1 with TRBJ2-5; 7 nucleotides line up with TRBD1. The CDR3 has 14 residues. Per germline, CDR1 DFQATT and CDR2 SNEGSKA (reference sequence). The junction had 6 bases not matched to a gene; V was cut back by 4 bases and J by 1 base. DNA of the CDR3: TGCAGTGCTACAGACAGGGTGAGCCAAGAGACCCAGTACTTC. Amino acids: CSATDRVSQETQYF.

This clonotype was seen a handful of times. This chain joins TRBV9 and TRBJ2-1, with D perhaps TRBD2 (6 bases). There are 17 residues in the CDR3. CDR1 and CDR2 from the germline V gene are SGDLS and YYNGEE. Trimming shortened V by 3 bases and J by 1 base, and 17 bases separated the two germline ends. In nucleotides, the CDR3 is TGTGCCAGCAGCGCGCCATCGATGGGGGGATCCTACAATGAGCAGTTCTTC. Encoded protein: CASSAPSMGGSYNEQFF.

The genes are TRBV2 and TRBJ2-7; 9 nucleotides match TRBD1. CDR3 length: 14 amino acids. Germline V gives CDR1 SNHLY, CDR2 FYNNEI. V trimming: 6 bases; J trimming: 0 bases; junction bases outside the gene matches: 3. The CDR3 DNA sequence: TGTGCCAGCAGCCGGGACAGGGCCTCCTACGAGCAGTACTTC. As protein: CASSRDRASYEQYF.

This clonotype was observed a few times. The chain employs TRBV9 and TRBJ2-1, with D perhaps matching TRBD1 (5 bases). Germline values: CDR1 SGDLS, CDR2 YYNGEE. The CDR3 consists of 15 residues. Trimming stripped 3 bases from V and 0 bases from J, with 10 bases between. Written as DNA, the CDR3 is TGTGCCAGCAGCGAGACAGCCAGCTCCTACAATGAGCAGTTCTTC. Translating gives CASSETASSYNEQFF. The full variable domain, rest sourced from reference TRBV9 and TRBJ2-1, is DSGVTQTPKHLITATGQRVTLRCSPRSGDLSVYWYQQSLDQGLQFLIQYYNGEERAKGNILERFSAQQFPDLHSELNLSSLELGDSALYFCASSETASSYNEQFFGPGTRLTVL.

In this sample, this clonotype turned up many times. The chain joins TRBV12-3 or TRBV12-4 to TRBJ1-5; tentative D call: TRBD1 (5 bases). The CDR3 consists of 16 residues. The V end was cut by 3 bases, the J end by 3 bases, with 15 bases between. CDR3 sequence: CASSFGQGISNQPQHF. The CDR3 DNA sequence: TGTGCCAGCAGTTTCGGGCAGGGTATTTCCAATCAGCCCCAGCATTTT.

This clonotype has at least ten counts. CDR3 sequence (DNA): TGTGCCAGCAGTGACGGGGTGGGAGAGACCCAGTACTTC. Translating gives CASSDGVGETQYF. This rearrangement joins TRBV25-1 to TRBJ2-5; tentative D call: TRBD2 (5 bases). Germline loops: CDR1 MGHDK, CDR2 SYGVNS. The CDR3 is made up of 13 amino acids. V was trimmed by 3 bases and J by 4 bases, leaving 9 bases between them.

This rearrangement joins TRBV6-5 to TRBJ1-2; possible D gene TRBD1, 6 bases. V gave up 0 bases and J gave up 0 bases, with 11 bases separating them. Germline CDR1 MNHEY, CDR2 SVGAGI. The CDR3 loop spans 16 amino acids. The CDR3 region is CASSYSIQGPNYGYTF. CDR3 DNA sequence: TGTGCCAGCAGTTACTCGATACAGGGCCCTAACTATGGCTACACCTTC.

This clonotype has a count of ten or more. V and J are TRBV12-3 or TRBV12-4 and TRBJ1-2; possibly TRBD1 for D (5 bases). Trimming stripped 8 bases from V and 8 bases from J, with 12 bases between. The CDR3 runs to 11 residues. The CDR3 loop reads CASRGAKGYTF. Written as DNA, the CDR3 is TGTGCCAGCCGAGGGGCTAAGGGCTACACCTTC.

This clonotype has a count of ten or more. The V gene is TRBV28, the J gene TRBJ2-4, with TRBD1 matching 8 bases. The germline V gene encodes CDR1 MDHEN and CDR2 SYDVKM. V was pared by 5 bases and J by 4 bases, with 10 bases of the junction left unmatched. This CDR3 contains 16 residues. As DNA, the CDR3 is TGTGCCAGCAGTGACAGGGGAGCGGTGCTAAAAAACATTCAGTACTTC. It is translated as CASSDRGAVLKNIQYF.

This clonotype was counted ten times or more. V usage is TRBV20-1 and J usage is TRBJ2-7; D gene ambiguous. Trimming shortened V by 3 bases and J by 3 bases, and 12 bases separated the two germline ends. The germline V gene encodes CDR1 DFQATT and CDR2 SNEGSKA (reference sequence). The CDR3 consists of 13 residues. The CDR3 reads CSARADNGYEQYF. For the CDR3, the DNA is TGCAGTGCTAGGGCTGACAATGGCTACGAGCAGTACTTC.

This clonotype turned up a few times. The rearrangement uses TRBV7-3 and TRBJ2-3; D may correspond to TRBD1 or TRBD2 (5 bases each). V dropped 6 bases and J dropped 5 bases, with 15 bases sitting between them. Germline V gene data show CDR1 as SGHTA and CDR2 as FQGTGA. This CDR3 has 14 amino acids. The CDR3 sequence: CASRNLLGVDTQYF. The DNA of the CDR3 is TGTGCCAGCAGAAACTTGTTGGGGGTAGATACGCAGTATTTT.

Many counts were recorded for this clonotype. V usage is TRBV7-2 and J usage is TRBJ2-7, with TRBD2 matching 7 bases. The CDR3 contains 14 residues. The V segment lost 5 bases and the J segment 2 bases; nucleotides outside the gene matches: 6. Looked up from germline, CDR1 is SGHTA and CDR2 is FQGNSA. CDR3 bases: TGTGCCAGCAGCAGATCTAGCGGTCCCTACGAGCAGTACGTC. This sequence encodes CASSRSSGPYEQYV.

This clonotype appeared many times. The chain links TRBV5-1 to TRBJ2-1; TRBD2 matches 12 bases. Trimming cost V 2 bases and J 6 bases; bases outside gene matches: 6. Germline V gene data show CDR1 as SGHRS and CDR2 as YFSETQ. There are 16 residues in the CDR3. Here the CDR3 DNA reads TGCGCCAGCAGCTTTCTTCCACTAGCGGGAGGCAATGAGCAGTTCTTC. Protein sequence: CASSFLPLAGGNEQFF.

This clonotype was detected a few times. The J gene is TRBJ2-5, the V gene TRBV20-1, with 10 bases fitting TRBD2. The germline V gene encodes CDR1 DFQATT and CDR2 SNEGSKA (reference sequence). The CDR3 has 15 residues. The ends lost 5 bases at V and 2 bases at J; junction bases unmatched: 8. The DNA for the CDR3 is TGCAGTGCTGCCATAAGCGGGGGGGATCAAGAGACCCAGTACTTC. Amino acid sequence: CSAAISGGDQETQYF.

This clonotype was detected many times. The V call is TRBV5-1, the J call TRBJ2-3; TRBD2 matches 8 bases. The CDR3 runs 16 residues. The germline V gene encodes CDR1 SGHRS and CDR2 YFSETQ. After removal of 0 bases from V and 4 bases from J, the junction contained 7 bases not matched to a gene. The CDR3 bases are TGCGCCAGCAGCTTGGACGGGGGGGGGCCCGCAGATACGCAGTATTTT. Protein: CASSLDGGGPADTQYF.

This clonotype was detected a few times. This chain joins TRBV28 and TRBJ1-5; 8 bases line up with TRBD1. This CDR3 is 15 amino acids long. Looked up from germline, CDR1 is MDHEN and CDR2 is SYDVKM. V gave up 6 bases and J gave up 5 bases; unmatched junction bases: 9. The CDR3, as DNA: TGTGCCAGCAGGTTGGACAGGGATGATTATCAGCCCCAGCATTTT. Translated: CASRLDRDDYQPQHF.

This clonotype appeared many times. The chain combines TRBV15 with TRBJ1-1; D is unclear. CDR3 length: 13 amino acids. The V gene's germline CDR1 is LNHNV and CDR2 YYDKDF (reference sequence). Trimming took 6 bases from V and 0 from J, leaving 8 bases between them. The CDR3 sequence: CATRVQMNTEAFF. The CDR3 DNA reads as TGTGCCACCAGGGTCCAGATGAACACTGAAGCTTTCTTT.

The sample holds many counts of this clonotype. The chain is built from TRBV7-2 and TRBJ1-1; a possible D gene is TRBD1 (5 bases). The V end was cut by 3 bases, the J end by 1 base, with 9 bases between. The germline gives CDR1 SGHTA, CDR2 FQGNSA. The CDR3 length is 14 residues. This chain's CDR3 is CASSFDRGNTEAFF. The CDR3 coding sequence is TGTGCCAGCAGCTTTGATAGGGGGAACACTGAAGCTTTCTTT.

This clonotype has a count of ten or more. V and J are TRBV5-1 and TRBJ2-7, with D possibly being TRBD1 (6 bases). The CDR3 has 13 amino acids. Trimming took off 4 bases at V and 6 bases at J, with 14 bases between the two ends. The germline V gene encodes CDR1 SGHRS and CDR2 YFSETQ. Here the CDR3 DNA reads TGCGCCAGCAGCCTTTACCTACAGGGCGAGCAGTACTTC. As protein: CASSLYLQGEQYF. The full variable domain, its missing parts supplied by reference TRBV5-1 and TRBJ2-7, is KAGVTQTPRYLIKTRGQQVTLSCSPISGHRSVSWYQQTPGQGLQFLFEYFSETQRNKGNFPGRFSGRQFSNSRSEMNVSTLELGDSALYLCASSLYLQGEQYFGPGTRLTVT.